This T cell receptor (beta chain) was identified during a study of long-term antiretroviral therapy in people with HIV. Notes on the study in general: Someone took the blood between about 2003 and 2017, maybe while older ART regimens were in use. Although diversity increased after ART, it remained lower than in transplant donor controls.

Per individual, the PBMC samples numbered at least one pre-ART and at least two post-ART. With respect to this clone: What it recognizes is unknown.

It was version v3.0 of the immunoSEQ assay that was run at survey level. The method was immunoSEQ multiplex PCR; TCRdb's version includes in-frame clones alone and lacks a portion of them. The sample holds about 36,000 clones, approximately 80% seen once. V lost 0 bases and J lost 8, with 6 bases in between. This CDR3 is 12 amino acids long. CDR1 and CDR2 from the germline V gene are SGHRS and YFSETQ. This clonotype was obtained from a man between 18 and 35 years old with HIV. This chain joins TRBV5-1 and TRBJ2-1; D is ambiguous. This specimen consisted of unsorted PBMCs, obtained 0.6 years after starting antiretroviral therapy. The DNA of the CDR3 is TGCGCCAGCAGCTTGGACGGAGATGAGCAGTTCTTC. Translating it yields CASSLDGDEQFF. The variable domain in full, completed from reference TRBV5-1 and TRBJ2-1, reads KAGVTQTPRYLIKTRGQQVTLSCSPISGHRSVSWYQQTPGQGLQFLFEYFSETQRNKGNFPGRFSGRQFSNSRSEMNVSTLELGDSALYLCASSLDGDEQFFGPGTRLTVL.